The clone carrying this T cell receptor beta chain has just a few counts. Its specificity is not known. The sample belongs to a study of T-cell memory formation after mild COVID-19. For the study at large: TCR clusters were largely donor specific.

TCR alpha and TCR beta cDNA libraries with sample barcodes and UMIs came from 5'RACE using constant-segment primers. TCRdb reprocessed the 5' RACE reads via MiXCR and lists one record per CDR3 protein. The sample contains roughly 610,000 distinct CDR3 sequences, around a sixth of which appear only once. Study-level findings and limits: CM and EM subsets held most contracting CD4+ clones; EMRA held CD8+ ones. Clones contracting day 15 to 85 were balanced CD4/CD8; later expanders leaned CD4+.

The ends lost 2 bases at V and 1 base at J; junction bases unmatched: 6. The CDR3 is 16 residues long. Germline values: CDR1 LNHNV, CDR2 YYDKDF (reference sequence). This chain connects TRBV15 to TRBJ2-7, with 9 bases fitting TRBD1. This clonotype was sampled from an adult woman who had mild COVID-19 (a few samples of this study predate the infection). Cell type and time point are not known. Sequencing was carried out using PBMCs or a T cell subset sorted from them (not recorded which). The CDR3 coding sequence is TGTGCCACCAGCAGACCAGGACAGGGGCGATCCTACGAGCAGTACTTC. Residues: CATSRPGQGRSYEQYF.